The 17 T cell receptor beta chains presented below share a single source sample, sequenced in a study of T cells in localized non-small cell lung cancer. The protocol was immunoSEQ multiplex PCR, while the TCRdb copy is restricted to in-frame clones and leaves out a portion. The sample has 30,000 or so clones, approximately 86% seen once. The sample here was peripheral blood mononuclear cells, taken before any cancer treatment. The origin of the receptors is a woman aged 35 to 75 with stage III lung adenocarcinoma.

The V and J genes are TRBV5-6 and TRBJ2-1, with 8 bases identical to TRBD1. From germline, CDR1 is SGHDT and CDR2 YYEEEE. This CDR3 spans 14 amino acids. Trimming took 2 bases from V and 9 from J; bases not matched to a gene: 7. The chain's CDR3 is CASSFDRGLGEQFF. CDR3 DNA sequence: TGTGCCAGCAGCTTCGACAGGGGCCTAGGTGAGCAGTTCTTC.

This clone appeared a single time. The chain recombines TRBV7-2 with TRBJ2-3; 10 bases agree with TRBD2. The CDR3 loop spans 15 amino acids. Germline V CDR1 and CDR2: SGHTA, FQGNSA. V shed 5 bases and J 8 bases; nucleotides not matched to a gene: 10. The CDR3 DNA reads TGTGCCAGCAGCCCACTAGCGGGGCCCCAGGGTACGCAGTATTTT. Protein sequence: CASSPLAGPQGTQYF. Complete variable domain (other parts from reference TRBV7-2 and TRBJ2-3): GAGVSQSPSNKVTEKGKDVELRCDPISGHTALYWYRQSLGQGLEFLIYFQGNSAPDKSGLPSDRFSAERTGGSVSTLTIQRTQQEDSAVYLCASSPLAGPQGTQYFGPGTRLTVL.

V gene TRBV19 combines with J gene TRBJ2-2; perhaps TRBD1 as D (6 bases). The CDR3 sequence is 14 residues long. CDR1 is LNHDA and CDR2 is SQIVND in the germline V gene (reference sequence). The germline V and J ends were trimmed by 1 base and 4 bases, with 7 bases remaining between them. CDR3 bases: TGTGCCAGTAGTATAGCAGGGGTCACCGGGGAGCTGTTTTTT. Translated, it gives CASSIAGVTGELFF.

This clone was seen only once. The chain joins TRBV27 to TRBJ2-1; the D gene is possibly TRBD1 (5 bases). Germline V CDR1 and CDR2: MNHEY, SMNVEV (reference sequence). The CDR3 is 16 amino acids. The V and J ends lost 4 bases and 4 bases respectively, with 17 bases between them. CDR3 residues: CASSSGGAVQYNEQFF. CDR3 bases: TGTGCCAGCAGTTCCGGTGGGGCGGTGCAGTACAATGAGCAGTTCTTC.

The genes are TRBV5-1 and TRBJ2-5; either TRBD1 or TRBD2 may supply D (5 bases each). Germline V gene lookup returns CDR1 SGHRS and CDR2 YFSETQ. CDR3 length: 15 amino acids. Trimming took 1 base from V and 4 from J, leaving 14 bases between them. DNA of the CDR3: TGCGCCAGCAGCTTGAAGGGGAATCGGGGAGAGACCCAGTACTTC. Translated, it gives CASSLKGNRGETQYF.

Points on this clone: A read error may produce the germline difference seen at one junction end. This chain joins TRBV5-1 and TRBJ1-2; no clear D gene. Looked up from germline, CDR1 is SGHRS and CDR2 is YFSETQ. This CDR3 is built from 13 residues. CDR3 loop: CASRLETNYGYTF. The DNA of the CDR3 is TGCGCCAGCAGATTGGAGACCAACTATGGCTACACCTTC.

The chain carries TRBV7-9 and TRBJ2-5, with a weak D call TRBD2 (6 bases). The length of the CDR3 is 14 residues. The V and J ends lost 8 bases and 4 bases respectively, with 17 bases between them. From germline, CDR1 is SEHNR and CDR2 FQNEAQ (reference sequence). This chain's CDR3 is CASRTVQGGETQYF. CDR3 DNA sequence: TGTGCCAGCCGTACGGTTCAGGGAGGAGAGACCCAGTACTTC.

V usage is TRBV4-2 and J usage is TRBJ2-3; a possible D gene is TRBD2 (7 bases). The CDR3 extends over 15 amino acids. Trimming removed 0 bases at V and 4 bases at J, with 11 bases between. From germline, CDR1 is LGHNA and CDR2 YNFKEQ. The CDR3 DNA sequence: TGTGCCAGCAGCCAAGAGGGGGGGGCAGCAGATACGCAGTATTTT. This translates into CASSQEGGAADTQYF.

This chain uses TRBV18 with TRBJ2-7; 7 nucleotides agree with TRBD2. With 3 bases clipped from V and 0 bases from J, the junction kept 8 bases outside the gene matches. The V gene's germline CDR1 is KGHSH and CDR2 LQKENI. The CDR3 length is 16 residues. The CDR3 coding sequence is TGTGCCAGCTCACCCGTCGGGGGAGGGTCCTCCTACGAGCAGTACTTC. Residues: CASSPVGGGSSYEQYF.

The genes are TRBV6-4 and TRBJ1-2; TRBD1 matches at 9 bases. Germline values: CDR1 MRHNA, CDR2 SNTAGT. Trimming removed 6 bases from V and 7 bases from J; junction bases left unmatched: 6. The CDR3 length is 13 residues. The CDR3 reads CASSLDRGGGYTF. The CDR3 DNA sequence: TGTGCCAGCAGCTTGGACAGGGGAGGTGGCTACACCTTC.

This clone was seen more than once but under ten times. This chain connects TRBV19 to TRBJ2-7; TRBD1 matches at 10 bases. Germline lookup yields CDR1 LNHDA and CDR2 SQIVND (reference sequence). This CDR3 comprises 15 residues. Trimming removed 4 bases from V and 4 bases from J; junction bases left unmatched: 7. Written as DNA, the CDR3 is TGTGCCAGTAGTACGACAGGGGGCTTCTCTTACGAGCAGTACTTC. As protein: CASSTTGGFSYEQYF.

This rearrangement joins TRBV27 to TRBJ2-7, with D possibly being TRBD1 or TRBD2 (5 bases each). Trimming stripped 5 bases from V and 7 bases from J, with 15 bases between. CDR1 and CDR2 from the germline V gene are MNHEY and SMNVEV (reference sequence). This CDR3 spans 13 amino acids. The CDR3 DNA is TGTGCCAGCAGTCTGGGACGGACGGGTGAGCAGTACTTC. Its protein product is CASSLGRTGEQYF.

The chain recombines TRBV5-4 with TRBJ1-1; D remains unclear. In germline, CDR1 is SGHNT, CDR2 YYREEE (reference sequence). This CDR3 contains 14 residues. Trimming shortened V by 2 bases and J by 1 base, and 9 bases separated the two germline ends. DNA of the CDR3: TGTGCCAGCAGCTTCCGAACCGGGAACACTGAAGCTTTCTTT. Its protein is CASSFRTGNTEAFF.

A single count supports this clone. This chain links TRBV7-9 with TRBJ2-1; TRBD2 matches 9 bases. The CDR3 runs to 15 residues. The V gene's germline CDR1 is SEHNR and CDR2 FQNEAQ (reference sequence). Unmatched junction bases numbered 5, after V lost 1 base and J lost 7 bases. The CDR3 reads CASSLGAGGPNEQFF. CDR3 sequence (DNA): TGTGCCAGCAGCTTAGGGGCGGGAGGGCCTAATGAGCAGTTCTTC. The variable domain in full, completed from reference TRBV7-9 and TRBJ2-1, reads DTGVSQNPRHKITKRGQNVTFRCDPISEHNRLYWYRQTLGQGPEFLTYFQNEAQLEKSRLLSDRFSAERPKGSFSTLEIQRTEQGDSAMYLCASSLGAGGPNEQFFGPGTRLTVL.

Only a few counts were recorded for this clone. J is TRBJ1-1 and V is TRBV6-1, with TRBD1 matching 11 bases. Losses at the gene ends were 8 bases for V and 6 bases for J; bases not matched to a gene: 5. Germline loops: CDR1 MNHNS, CDR2 SASEGT. The CDR3 sequence is 13 residues long. CDR3 DNA: TGTGCCAGCGGATTGGGACAGGGGGCTGAAGCTTTCTTT. As protein: CASGLGQGAEAFF.

This rearrangement joins TRBV19 to TRBJ2-3; D may be TRBD1 (6 bases). The CDR3 has 16 residues. The germline gives CDR1 LNHDA, CDR2 SQIVND (reference sequence). V lost 2 bases and J lost 4, with 16 bases in between. The CDR3 sequence is CASSISGDGGADTQYF. DNA for the CDR3: TGTGCCAGTAGTATATCAGGGGACGGTGGAGCAGATACGCAGTATTTT.

This clone was picked up a small number of times. The CDR3 sequence is CASSSNSYGYTF. Written as DNA, the CDR3 is TGTGCCAGCAGCTCCAACAGCTATGGCTACACCTTC. V usage is TRBV7-3 and J usage is TRBJ1-2; the D is unclear. CDR1 is SGHTA and CDR2 is FQGTGA in the germline V gene. The CDR3 sequence is 12 residues long. V lost 4 bases to trimming and J lost 4 bases, with 7 bases between them.